The clone carrying this T cell receptor (beta chain) was picked up many times. Its antigen is still unknown. The data belong to a study of human T cells and chemical hapten exposure. Broader study findings: Those TCRs sitting above 1 in 1000 frequency stayed the same with DPC sensitization.

The study used a library that attached unique molecular identifiers to individual cDNA molecules. TCRdb re-called the reads through MiXCR, storing one row per CDR3 protein. The table lists 95,000 to 150,000 distinct CDR3 sequences, over 7% of them singletons. Whole blood that had not been fractionated was the source of extracted total RNA. The CDR3 is 12 amino acids. V was pared by 5 bases and J by 6 bases, with 8 bases between. Sequencing was done on a sample of whole blood. The V and J genes are TRBV12-3 or TRBV12-4 and TRBJ1-5; a possible D gene is TRBD1 (5 bases). This TCR came from a human donor in good health. Some clones in this sample may be carry-over from other donors' samples. In nucleotides, the CDR3 is TGTGCCAGCAGTACCCAGGGTCAGCCCCAGCATTTT. It encodes CASSTQGQPQHF.